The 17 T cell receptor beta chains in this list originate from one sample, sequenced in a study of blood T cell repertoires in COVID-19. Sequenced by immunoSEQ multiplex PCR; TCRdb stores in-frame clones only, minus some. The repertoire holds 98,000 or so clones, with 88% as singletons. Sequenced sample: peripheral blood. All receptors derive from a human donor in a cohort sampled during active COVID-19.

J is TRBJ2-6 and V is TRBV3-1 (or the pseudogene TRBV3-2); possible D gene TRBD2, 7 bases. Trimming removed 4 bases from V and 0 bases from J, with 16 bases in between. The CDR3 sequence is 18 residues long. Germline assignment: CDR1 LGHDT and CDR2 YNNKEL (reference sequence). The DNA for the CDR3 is TGTGCCAGCAGCCCTGGGTTGGGAGGGGGCTCTGGGGCCAACGTCCTGACTTTC. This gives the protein CASSPGLGGGSGANVLTF.

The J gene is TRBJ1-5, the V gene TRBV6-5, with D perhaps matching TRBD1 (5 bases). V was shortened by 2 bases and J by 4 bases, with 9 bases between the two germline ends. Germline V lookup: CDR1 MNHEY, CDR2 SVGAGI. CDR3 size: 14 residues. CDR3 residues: CASSYGAENQPQHF. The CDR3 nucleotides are TGTGCCAGCAGTTACGGGGCCGAGAATCAGCCCCAGCATTTT.

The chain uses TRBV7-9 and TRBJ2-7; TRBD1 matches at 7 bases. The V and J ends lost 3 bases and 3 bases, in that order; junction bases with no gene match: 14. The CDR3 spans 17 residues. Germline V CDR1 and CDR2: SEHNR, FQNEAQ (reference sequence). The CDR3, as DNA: TGTGCCAGCAGCTTCCCTGGACAGGATCTAAGTATCTACGAGCAGTACTTC. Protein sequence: CASSFPGQDLSIYEQYF.

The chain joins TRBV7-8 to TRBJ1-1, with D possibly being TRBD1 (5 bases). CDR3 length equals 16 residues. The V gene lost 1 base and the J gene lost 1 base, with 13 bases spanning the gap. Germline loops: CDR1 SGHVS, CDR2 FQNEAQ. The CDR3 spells CASSLEEGRPNTEAFF. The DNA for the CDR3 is TGTGCCAGCAGCTTAGAGGAGGGACGGCCGAACACTGAAGCTTTCTTT.

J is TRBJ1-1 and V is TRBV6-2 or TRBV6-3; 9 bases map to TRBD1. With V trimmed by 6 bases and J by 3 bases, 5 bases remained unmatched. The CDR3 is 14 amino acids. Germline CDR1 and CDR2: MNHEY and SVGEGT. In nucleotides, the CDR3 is TGTGCCAGCAGCCGACAGGGGGTCGACACTGAAGCTTTCTTT. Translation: CASSRQGVDTEAFF.

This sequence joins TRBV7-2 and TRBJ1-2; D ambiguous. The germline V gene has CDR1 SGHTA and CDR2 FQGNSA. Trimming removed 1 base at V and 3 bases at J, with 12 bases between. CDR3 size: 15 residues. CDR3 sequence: CASSLEEGLHYGYTF. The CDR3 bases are TGTGCCAGCAGCTTAGAGGAAGGACTTCACTATGGCTACACCTTC.

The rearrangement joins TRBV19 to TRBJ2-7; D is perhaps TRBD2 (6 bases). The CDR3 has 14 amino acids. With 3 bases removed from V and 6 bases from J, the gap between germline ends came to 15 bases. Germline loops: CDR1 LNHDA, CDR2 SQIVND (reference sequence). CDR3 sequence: CASSISAGRREQYF. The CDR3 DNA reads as TGTGCCAGTAGTATTTCCGCGGGGAGGCGCGAGCAGTACTTC.

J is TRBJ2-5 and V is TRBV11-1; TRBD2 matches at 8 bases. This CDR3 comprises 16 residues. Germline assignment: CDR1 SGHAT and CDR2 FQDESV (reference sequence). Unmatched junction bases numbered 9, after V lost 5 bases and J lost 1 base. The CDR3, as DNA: TGTGCCAGCAGCACTGGGGTTAGCGGGGTCCAAGAGACCCAGTACTTC. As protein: CASSTGVSGVQETQYF.

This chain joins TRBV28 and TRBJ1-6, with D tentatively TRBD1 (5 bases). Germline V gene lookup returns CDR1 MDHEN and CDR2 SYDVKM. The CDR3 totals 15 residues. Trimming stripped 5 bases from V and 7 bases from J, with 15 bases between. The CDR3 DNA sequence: TGTGCCAGCAGTGGGCGGGACGGGGGAAATTCACCCCTCCACTTT. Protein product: CASSGRDGGNSPLHF.

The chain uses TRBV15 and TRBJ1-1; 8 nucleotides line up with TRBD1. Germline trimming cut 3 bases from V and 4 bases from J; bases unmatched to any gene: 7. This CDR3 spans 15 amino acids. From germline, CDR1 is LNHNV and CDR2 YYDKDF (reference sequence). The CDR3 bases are TGTGCCACCAGCAGTTTACAGGGGGGGCCCACTGAAGCTTTCTTT. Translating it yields CATSSLQGGPTEAFF. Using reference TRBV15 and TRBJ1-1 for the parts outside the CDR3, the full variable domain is DAMVIQNPRYQVTQFGKPVTLSCSQTLNHNVMYWYQQKSSQAPKLLFHYYDKDFNNEADTPDNFQSRRPNTSFCFLDIRSPGLGDTAMYLCATSSLQGGPTEAFFGQGTRLTVV.

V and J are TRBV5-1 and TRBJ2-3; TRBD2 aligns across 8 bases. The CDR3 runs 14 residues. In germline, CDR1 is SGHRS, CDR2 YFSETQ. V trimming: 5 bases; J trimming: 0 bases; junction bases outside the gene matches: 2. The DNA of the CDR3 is TGCGCCAGCAGTAGCGGGGCTAGCACAGATACGCAGTATTTT. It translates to CASSSGASTDTQYF.

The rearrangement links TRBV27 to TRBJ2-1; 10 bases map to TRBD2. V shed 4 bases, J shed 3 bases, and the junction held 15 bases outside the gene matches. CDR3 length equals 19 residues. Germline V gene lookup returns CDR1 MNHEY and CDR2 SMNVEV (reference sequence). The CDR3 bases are TGTGCCAGCAGTTCAATAAAGCGGGAGGGCCGCTTTGACTACAATGAGCAGTTCTTC. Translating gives CASSSIKREGRFDYNEQFF.

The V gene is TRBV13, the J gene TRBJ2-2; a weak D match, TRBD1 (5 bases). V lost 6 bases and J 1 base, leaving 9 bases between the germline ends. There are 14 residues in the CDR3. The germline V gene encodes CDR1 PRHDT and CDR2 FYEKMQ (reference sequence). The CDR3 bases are TGTGCCAGCAGGCTTAGGGGGAACACCGGGGAGCTGTTTTTT. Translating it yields CASRLRGNTGELFF.

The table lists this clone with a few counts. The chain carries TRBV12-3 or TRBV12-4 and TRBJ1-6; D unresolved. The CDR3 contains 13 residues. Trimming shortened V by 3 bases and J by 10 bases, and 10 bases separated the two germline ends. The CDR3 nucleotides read TGTGCCAGCAGTTTGGAGGGCGCCTCACCCCTCCACTTT. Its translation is CASSLEGASPLHF.

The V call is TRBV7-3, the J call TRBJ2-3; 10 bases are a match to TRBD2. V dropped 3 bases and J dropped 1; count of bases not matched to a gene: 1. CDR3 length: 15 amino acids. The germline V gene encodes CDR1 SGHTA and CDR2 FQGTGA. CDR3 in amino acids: CASSFGTSGTDTQYF. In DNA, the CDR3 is TGTGCCAGCAGCTTCGGGACTAGCGGCACAGATACGCAGTATTTT.

The CDR3 reads CASSISRVHTGELFF. CDR3 DNA: TGTGCCAGCAGTATCAGCAGGGTCCACACCGGGGAGCTGTTTTTT. The chain couples TRBV6-5 to TRBJ2-2; D perhaps matches TRBD1 (5 bases). This CDR3 region has 15 residues. Germline CDR1 MNHEY, CDR2 SVGAGI. V lost 5 bases and J 3 bases, leaving 13 bases between the germline ends.

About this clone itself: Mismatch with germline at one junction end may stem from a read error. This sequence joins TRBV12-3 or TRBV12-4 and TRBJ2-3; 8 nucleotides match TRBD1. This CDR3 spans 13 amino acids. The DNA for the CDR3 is TGTGCCAGCAGATCAGGGGGCACGGATACGCAGTATTTT. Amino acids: CASRSGGTDTQYF.